Listed here are 22 T cell receptor beta chains from one sample, sequenced in a study of blood T cells in healthy people across ages. A second roughly 6 to 11 cycle PCR used barcoded and J-beta primers. TCRdb used MiXCR to reprocess the 5' RACE reads, holding one entry per CDR3 protein. The sample contains about 640,000 distinct CDR3 sequences, roughly three fifths of which appear only once. Source material: blood. The receptors stem from a man between 60 and 75 years old in good health.

This sequence joins TRBV3-1 and TRBJ1-5, with 7 bases that match TRBD1. This CDR3 spans 15 amino acids. V was pared by 5 bases and J by 2 bases, with 6 bases of the junction left unmatched. Germline V CDR1 and CDR2: LGHDT, YNNKEL (reference sequence). The CDR3 spells CASSEGTGGNQPQHF. In DNA, the CDR3 is TGTGCCAGCAGCGAAGGAACAGGGGGCAATCAGCCCCAGCATTTT.

This clonotype was counted between two and nine times. The chain links TRBV7-2 to TRBJ2-6, with TRBD2 identical over 13 bases. Germline-derived CDR1 and CDR2 are SGHTA and FQGNSA. The CDR3 extends over 20 amino acids. V shed 5 bases, J shed 0 bases, and the junction held 10 bases outside the gene matches. The CDR3 region is CASSQGLAGRQTSGANVLTF. The CDR3 DNA is TGTGCCAGCAGCCAGGGACTAGCGGGGCGGCAAACCTCTGGGGCCAACGTCCTGACTTTC.

V and J are TRBV6-5 and TRBJ1-6; D not resolved. CDR3 length: 15 residues. The germline V gene encodes CDR1 MNHEY and CDR2 SVGAGI. Trimming cost V 4 bases and J 6 bases, with 13 bases left between them. The CDR3 region has the DNA TGTGCCAGCAGTTCCGGAGGCCCTGTTAATTCACCCCTCCACTTT. Translation gives CASSSGGPVNSPLHF.

Only one count was recorded for this clonotype. The chain links TRBV2 to TRBJ2-5, with 7 bases fitting TRBD1. The trim removed 6 bases at V and 2 bases at J, leaving 9 bases unmatched. Germline-derived CDR1 and CDR2 are SNHLY and FYNNEI. This CDR3 contains 15 residues. CDR3 bases: TGTGCCAGCAGCAAACGCCGGGACAGACAAGAGACCCAGTACTTC. Residues: CASSKRRDRQETQYF. Drawing the rest from reference TRBV2 and TRBJ2-5, the complete variable domain is EPEVTQTPSHQVTQMGQEVILRCVPISNHLYFYWYRQILGQKVEFLVSFYNNEISEKSEIFDDQFSVERPDGSNFTLKIRSTKLEDSAMYFCASSKRRDRQETQYFGPGTRLLVL.

This clonotype turned up a few times. The rearrangement joins TRBV18 to TRBJ2-3; D assignment may be TRBD1 or TRBD2 (5 bases each). Germline CDR1 is KGHSH and CDR2 is LQKENI. Trimming left V 3 bases short and J 2 bases short, with 12 bases between. The CDR3 is 15 residues long. The CDR3 region is CASSPRDGDTDTQYF. The CDR3 region has the DNA TGTGCCAGCTCACCCCGGGACGGGGACACAGATACGCAGTATTTT.

In this sample, this clonotype turned up a few times. This chain connects TRBV27 to TRBJ2-2, with D hard to call. The germline V and J ends were trimmed by 5 bases and 4 bases, with 17 bases remaining between them. The CDR3 sequence is 16 residues long. Germline CDR1 is MNHEY and CDR2 is SMNVEV (reference sequence). The CDR3 nucleotides read TGTGCCAGCAGTCCCTATTCGTCCCATTCCACCGGGGAGCTGTTTTTT. As protein: CASSPYSSHSTGELFF.

The table lists this clonotype with many counts. The chain uses TRBV11-2 and TRBJ2-5, with TRBD1 matching over 9 bases. The CDR3 has 15 amino acids. The germline gives CDR1 SGHAT, CDR2 FQNNGV. The junction had 8 bases not matched to a gene; V was cut back by 5 bases and J by 4 bases. Here the CDR3 reads CASSPGQGVVETQYF. Written as DNA, the CDR3 is TGTGCCAGCAGCCCGGGACAGGGAGTGGTAGAGACCCAGTACTTC.

This chain joins TRBV10-2 and TRBJ1-4; 9 nucleotides align to TRBD1. CDR3 length: 15 residues. The germline V gene has CDR1 WSHSY and CDR2 SAAADI. V shed 2 bases, J shed 6 bases, and the junction held 4 bases outside the gene matches. CDR3 amino acids: CASSERHRGHEKLFF. CDR3 DNA: TGCGCCAGCAGTGAGCGACACAGGGGGCATGAAAAACTGTTTTTT.

The CDR3 DNA is TGTGCCAGCAGCACTGGGGGGACTAGCGGGGAGACCCAGTACTTC. It specifies CASSTGGTSGETQYF. V and J are TRBV7-9 and TRBJ2-5, with 12 bases identical to TRBD2. V lost 5 bases, J lost 5 bases, and 6 bases stayed unmatched. Germline V gene sequence: CDR1 SEHNR, CDR2 FQNEAQ (reference sequence). The CDR3 totals 15 residues. The full variable domain, rest sourced from reference TRBV7-9 and TRBJ2-5, is DTGVSQNPRHKITKRGQNVTFRCDPISEHNRLYWYRQTLGQGPEFLTYFQNEAQLEKSRLLSDRFSAERPKGSFSTLEIQRTEQGDSAMYLCASSTGGTSGETQYFGPGTRLLVL.

This clonotype was seen a handful of times. This chain joins TRBV14 and TRBJ2-1; D may correspond to TRBD1 or TRBD2 (5 bases each). The V end lost 0 bases, the J end lost 9 bases, and 18 bases lay between the germline ends. Germline V gives CDR1 SGHDN, CDR2 FVKESK. The CDR3 runs to 16 residues. In DNA, the CDR3 is TGTGCCAGCAGCCAAGATCTAGGGACCCCCGGCGGTGAGCAGTTCTTC. It translates to CASSQDLGTPGGEQFF.

In its sample, this clonotype was seen a few times. The gene calls are TRBV7-8 and TRBJ2-2, with 8 bases aligning to TRBD1. The germline V gene encodes CDR1 SGHVS and CDR2 FQNEAQ. The CDR3 consists of 16 residues. With 0 bases clipped from V and 1 base from J, the junction kept 1 base outside the gene matches. The CDR3 sequence is CASSLAGTGNTGELFF. CDR3 bases: TGTGCCAGCAGCTTAGCTGGGACAGGGAACACCGGGGAGCTGTTTTTT.

This clonotype has ten or more counts. The J gene is TRBJ2-7, the V gene TRBV4-2, with 10 bases lining up with TRBD2. The V gene end was trimmed by 3 bases and the J gene end by 1 base; junction bases not matched to a gene: 3. Germline CDR1 reads LGHNA; CDR2 reads YNFKEQ. This CDR3 region has 15 residues. Written as DNA, the CDR3 is TGTGCCAGCAGCCACGGACTAGCGGTATCCTACGAGCAGTACTTC. Amino acids: CASSHGLAVSYEQYF.

The chain employs TRBV12-3 or TRBV12-4 and TRBJ1-1, with a possible D match to TRBD1 (5 bases). Trimming removed 4 bases at V and 4 bases at J, with 13 bases between. The CDR3 has 14 amino acids. CDR3 nucleotides: TGTGCCAGCAGTTCCCCCGGGGGGGTCACTGAAGCTTTCTTT. Translating gives CASSSPGGVTEAFF.

This chain uses TRBV6-1 with TRBJ1-2, with no clear D. The CDR3 spans 14 residues. Germline V lookup: CDR1 MNHNS, CDR2 SASEGT. V was clipped by 5 bases and J by 6 bases, with 16 bases between them. The CDR3 DNA sequence: TGTGCCAGCAGTTATGATGACACGAGGGATGGCTACACCTTC. It specifies CASSYDDTRDGYTF.

The rearrangement links TRBV5-1 to TRBJ2-5; D is undetermined. From germline, CDR1 is SGHRS and CDR2 YFSETQ. V lost 0 bases and J lost 4, with 10 bases in between. This CDR3 has 14 residues. CDR3 nucleotide sequence: TGCGCCAGCAGCTTGGAGAGGAGTTCAGAGACCCAGTACTTC. It translates to CASSLERSSETQYF.

This clonotype was seen a handful of times. The rearrangement uses TRBV3-1 and TRBJ1-6; unclear D gene. The CDR3 loop spans 13 amino acids. V was clipped by 0 bases and J by 7 bases, with 4 bases between them. The V gene's germline CDR1 is LGHDT and CDR2 YNNKEL (reference sequence). The chain's CDR3 is CASSQELNSPLHF. CDR3 DNA sequence: TGTGCCAGCAGCCAAGAGCTAAATTCACCCCTCCACTTT.

This clonotype was recorded at least ten times. DNA of the CDR3: TGTGCCAGCAGTTACGTGACTAGCGGGGGGGTGAACACCGGGGAGCTGTTTTTT. As protein: CASSYVTSGGVNTGELFF. The chain joins TRBV6-2 or TRBV6-3 to TRBJ2-2; 14 bases align to TRBD2. This CDR3 has 18 amino acids. Germline V lookup: CDR1 MNHEY, CDR2 SVGEGT. V shed 2 bases, J shed 1 base, and the junction held 3 bases outside the gene matches.

In this sample, this clonotype turned up a few times. The chain links TRBV7-9 to TRBJ1-4; 7 bases are shared with TRBD1. V gave up 9 bases and J gave up 0 bases; unmatched junction bases: 4. CDR3 length equals 14 residues. CDR1 SEHNR and CDR2 FQNEAQ come from the germline V gene (reference sequence). CDR3 nucleotide sequence: TGTGCCAGTACTCAGGGGGCAACTAATGAAAAACTGTTTTTT. Translation gives CASTQGATNEKLFF.

This clonotype occurred once. This chain connects TRBV3-1 to TRBJ2-7; D is unresolved. CDR3 length: 14 residues. V dropped 3 bases and J dropped 0 bases, with 9 bases sitting between them. Germline CDR1 reads LGHDT; CDR2 reads YNNKEL (reference sequence). The CDR3 reads CASSQWQDSYEQYF. The CDR3 DNA sequence: TGTGCCAGCAGCCAGTGGCAGGACTCCTACGAGCAGTACTTC.

The chain has TRBV5-1 and TRBJ2-7; TRBD2 might be the D (5 bases). This CDR3 comprises 14 residues. The V gene's germline CDR1 is SGHRS and CDR2 YFSETQ. With 0 bases removed from V and 2 bases from J, the gap between germline ends came to 9 bases. The CDR3 bases are TGCGCCAGCAGCTTGGATGGAGGCACCTACGAGCAGTACTTC. Translated: CASSLDGGTYEQYF.

This chain links TRBV12-3 or TRBV12-4 with TRBJ2-7; TRBD1 matches at 7 bases. The CDR3 runs to 12 residues. Trimming at V came to 7 bases and at J to 4 bases, leaving 4 bases not matched to a gene. The CDR3 DNA reads as TGTGCCAGCACACAGGGGCGGTACGAGCAGTACTTC. It encodes CASTQGRYEQYF.

This chain uses TRBV5-1 with TRBJ2-1; tentatively, D is TRBD2 (6 bases). Per the germline V gene, CDR1 is SGHRS and CDR2 is YFSETQ. The V and J ends lost 3 bases and 6 bases respectively, with 16 bases between them. The CDR3 loop spans 15 amino acids. The CDR3 nucleotides are TGCGCCAGCAGCTGGGACTGGACCACCCTCAATGAGCAGTTCTTC. This sequence encodes CASSWDWTTLNEQFF. Drawing the rest from reference TRBV5-1 and TRBJ2-1, the complete variable domain is KAGVTQTPRYLIKTRGQQVTLSCSPISGHRSVSWYQQTPGQGLQFLFEYFSETQRNKGNFPGRFSGRQFSNSRSEMNVSTLELGDSALYLCASSWDWTTLNEQFFGPGTRLTVL.